The subject of this entry is one TCR beta chain. What this receptor recognizes is not known. No qualities accompany the bases; no much larger clone lies one base away. For TCR Vbeta sequencing, memory CD4+ T cells were sorted ex vivo from the peripheral blood of narcolepsy patients and healthy controls. Deletion took 0 bases off V and 4 bases off J, with a span of 1 base between the germline ends. CDR1 and CDR2, looked up from the germline V gene, are MGHRA and YSYEKL. The cysteine opens and the phenylalanine closes a CDR3 of 12 amino acids. Only the CDR3 portion is preserved as DNA: 36 bases, with reading frame beginning at the first base. This sample was included in a study of T cells in narcolepsy listed by TCRdb under 2018. Background on the whole study: Patients with narcolepsy type 1 or type 2 (NT1, NT2) and healthy control donors were enrolled in the study. Autoreactive T cells targeting hypocretin neuron self-antigens (hypocretin, TRIB2) were sought in narcolepsy patients, and TCR Vbeta sequencing was used to track clonotypes in blood and CSF.

General findings and caveats noted by the study authors: Autoreactive clonotypes were reported to be detected serially in the blood of the same patients and of different patients, but not in the blood of healthy controls. Plots comparing CSF and blood CD4+ T cell clonotypes from the same patient highlighted HCRT-specific and TRIB2-specific autoreactive clonotypes. Patients and controls had similar numbers of sequenced blood memory CD4+ clonotypes, with averages of roughly 39,000 in patients and 33,354 in controls. Some blood memory CD4+ repertoires from patients and controls contained no sequences matching autoreactive T cell clones.

Library construction relied on the immunoSEQ multiplex PCR assay. TCRdb carries this immuneACCESS record with in-frame sequences only. Its versions omit some clonotypes, under half of them owing to an unresolved V gene in the studies checked, with the rest unexplained. For this sample there are some 30,000 clones; 65% to 85% appear just once. Roughly 1% of the sample comes from the top ten. This chain joins TRBV4-1 to TRBJ1-3; the D segment cannot be called with confidence. The TCR originated in a human donor in good health. Sequences were obtained from memory (CD45RA-) CD4+ T cells from blood. Per the publication, the cell subset or site label means: memory T cells sorted ex vivo from peripheral blood. The CDR3 protein is CASSQEGNTIYF. The DNA sequence reads TGCGCCAGCAGCCAAGAGGGAAACACCATATATTTT.